Listed below are T cell receptor beta chains from one sample, sequenced in a study of cytomegalovirus exposure and HLA in healthy donors. The repertoire was sequenced with immunoSEQ multiplex PCR; TCRdb's copy has only in-frame clones and lacks some. The profile covers 140,000 to 150,000 clones, with 65% to 85% appearing a single time and less than 4% taken by the ten largest. Sequenced: PBMCs. The receptors come from a male donor in good health and CMV-seronegative. Each CDR3 is given with its conserved first and last residue. Each record gives: CDR3 length, clone size, V gene, J gene, D gene, CDR3 protein, CDR3 DNA. A D gene is named only where the DNA matches it firmly. The size of a clone is reported for some rows only, either as once, few or many, or as a class for expanded clones.

len: 14
abundance: .
v_gene: TRBV6-5
j_gene: TRBJ2-7
d_gene: TRBD2
CDR3aa: CASSQTSGRYEQYF
CDR3nt: TGTGCCAGCAGTCAGACTAGCGGGAGATACGAGCAGTACTTC

len: 19
abundance: .
v_gene: TRBV7-8
j_gene: TRBJ2-2
d_gene: TRBD2
CDR3aa: CASSWRIVPGLAATGELFF
CDR3nt: TGTGCCAGCAGCTGGCGTATAGTTCCGGGACTAGCAGCCACCGGGGAGCTGTTTTTT

len: 12
abundance: .
v_gene: TRBV2
j_gene: TRBJ2-3
d_gene: .
CDR3aa: CARTTNTDTQYF
CDR3nt: TGTGCCAGAACTACCAACACAGATACGCAGTATTTT

len: 14
abundance: .
v_gene: TRBV5-1
j_gene: TRBJ2-7
d_gene: TRBD1
CDR3aa: CASSTRDSPYEQYF
CDR3nt: TGCGCCAGCAGCACCCGGGACAGTCCCTACGAGCAGTACTTC

len: 16
abundance: .
v_gene: TRBV7-6
j_gene: TRBJ2-7
d_gene: TRBD1
CDR3aa: CASSLAGTGGSYEQYF
CDR3nt: TGTGCCAGCAGCTTAGCGGGGACAGGGGGCTCCTACGAGCAGTACTTC

len: 14
abundance: .
v_gene: TRBV13
j_gene: TRBJ2-7
d_gene: .
CDR3aa: CASRHRGMAYEQYF
CDR3nt: TGTGCCAGCAGACATAGGGGGATGGCCTACGAGCAGTACTTC

len: 15
abundance: .
v_gene: TRBV30
j_gene: TRBJ1-2
d_gene: TRBD1
CDR3aa: CAWSYPGQGRYGYTF
CDR3nt: TGTGCCTGGAGTTACCCGGGACAGGGGAGGTATGGCTACACCTTC

len: 13
abundance: once
v_gene: TRBV5-6
j_gene: TRBJ2-7
d_gene: .
CDR3aa: CASSLGHGIEQYF
CDR3nt: TGTGCCAGCAGCTTAGGGCACGGGATCGAGCAGTACTTC

len: 15
abundance: once
v_gene: TRBV6-1
j_gene: TRBJ2-2
d_gene: .
CDR3aa: CASSEARPNTGELFF
CDR3nt: TGTGCCAGCAGTGAAGCGCGCCCGAACACCGGGGAGCTGTTTTTT

len: 13
abundance: once
v_gene: TRBV6-6
j_gene: TRBJ1-2
d_gene: TRBD1
CDR3aa: CASRGQSNYGYTF
CDR3nt: TGTGCCAGCAGGGGACAGAGTAACTATGGCTACACCTTC

len: 15
abundance: .
v_gene: TRBV7-9
j_gene: TRBJ2-7
d_gene: TRBD1
CDR3aa: CASSLGTGGFYEQYF
CDR3nt: TGTGCCAGCAGCTTGGGGACAGGGGGCTTCTACGAGCAGTACTTC

len: 15
abundance: .
v_gene: TRBV5-8
j_gene: TRBJ1-1
d_gene: .
CDR3aa: CASSLTSGARTEAFF
CDR3nt: TGTGCCAGCAGCTTGACGTCAGGGGCTCGCACTGAAGCTTTCTTT

len: 13
abundance: .
v_gene: TRBV9
j_gene: TRBJ1-2
d_gene: TRBD1
CDR3aa: CASSVVQGGGYTF
CDR3nt: TGTGCCAGCAGCGTCGTACAGGGGGGGGGCTACACCTTC

len: 15
abundance: .
v_gene: TRBV4-3
j_gene: TRBJ2-3
d_gene: TRBD2
CDR3aa: CASSQGLAETDTQYF
CDR3nt: TGCGCCAGCAGCCAGGGACTAGCGGAGACAGATACGCAGTATTTT

len: 14
abundance: .
v_gene: TRBV28
j_gene: TRBJ1-5
d_gene: TRBD1
CDR3aa: CACSSDRGNQPQHF
CDR3nt: TGTGCCTGCTCCTCTGACAGGGGGAATCAGCCCCAGCATTTT

len: 15
abundance: .
v_gene: TRBV5-5
j_gene: TRBJ1-5
d_gene: .
CDR3aa: CASSLAVTGNQPQHF
CDR3nt: TGTGCCAGCAGCTTGGCCGTAACAGGGAATCAGCCCCAGCATTTT

len: 16
abundance: .
v_gene: TRBV9
j_gene: TRBJ2-3
d_gene: TRBD2
CDR3aa: CASSGLAGGSTDTQYF
CDR3nt: TGTGCCAGCAGTGGCCTAGCGGGGGGGAGCACAGATACGCAGTATTTT

len: 15
abundance: .
v_gene: TRBV7-7
j_gene: TRBJ2-5
d_gene: TRBD2
CDR3aa: CASSSTISGRETQYF
CDR3nt: TGTGCCAGCAGCTCGACCATTAGCGGGAGAGAGACCCAGTACTTC

len: 15
abundance: few
v_gene: TRBV27
j_gene: TRBJ2-7
d_gene: TRBD2
CDR3aa: CASSLAGRVFDEQYF
CDR3nt: TGTGCCAGCAGTTTAGCGGGGAGGGTATTCGACGAGCAGTACTTC

len: 16
abundance: .
v_gene: TRBV27
j_gene: TRBJ2-7
d_gene: TRBD1
CDR3aa: CASSRTRGGQSFKQYF
CDR3nt: TGTGCCAGCAGCCGCACCAGAGGGGGACAGAGCTTTAAGCAGTACTTC

len: 15
abundance: once
v_gene: TRBV7-9
j_gene: TRBJ2-1
d_gene: TRBD1
CDR3aa: CSSSLKTGGRDEQFF
CDR3nt: TGTTCCAGCAGCTTAAAGACAGGGGGCAGAGATGAGCAGTTCTTC

len: 15
abundance: .
v_gene: TRBV5-8
j_gene: TRBJ2-1
d_gene: .
CDR3aa: CASSSDRFPYNEQFF
CDR3nt: TGTGCCAGCAGCTCCGACAGGTTTCCCTACAATGAGCAGTTCTTC

len: 14
abundance: .
v_gene: TRBV18
j_gene: TRBJ1-1
d_gene: TRBD1
CDR3aa: CASSRTGGDTEAFF
CDR3nt: TGTGCCAGCTCACGCACAGGGGGCGACACTGAAGCTTTCTTT

len: 14
abundance: .
v_gene: TRBV6-1
j_gene: TRBJ1-5
d_gene: TRBD1
CDR3aa: CASLLTGFNQPQHF
CDR3nt: TGTGCCAGCCTCCTGACAGGGTTCAATCAGCCCCAGCATTTT

len: 14
abundance: .
v_gene: TRBV9
j_gene: TRBJ2-7
d_gene: TRBD2
CDR3aa: CASSPRDYVYEQYF
CDR3nt: TGTGCCAGCAGCCCCCGGGACTATGTCTACGAGCAGTACTTC

len: 15
abundance: .
v_gene: TRBV6-5
j_gene: TRBJ1-2
d_gene: .
CDR3aa: CASNPRAGVGYGYTF
CDR3nt: TGTGCCAGCAACCCTAGGGCCGGGGTTGGCTATGGCTACACCTTC

len: 17
abundance: .
v_gene: TRBV7-2
j_gene: TRBJ2-1
d_gene: TRBD2
CDR3aa: CASSVQTSGRTYNEQFF
CDR3nt: TGTGCCAGCAGCGTCCAGACTAGCGGGAGGACCTACAATGAGCAGTTCTTC